The subject of this entry is one TCR beta chain. Its antigen is unidentified. This entry belongs to a study of T cells expressing NK-cell markers. Whole-study context: Sorted CD3+CD56+NKG2C+, CD3+CD56+NKG2C- and CD3+CD56-NKG2C+ T cells supplied TCR beta repertoires. Just one sequenced donor of eight was HCMV-seronegative, while seven were seropositive. Study results and caveats: The same clonotypes also predominated in the CD3+CD56-NKG2C+ fraction of four donors.

CDR3 size: 16 residues. CDR1 is KGHDR and CDR2 is SFDVKD in the germline V gene. TCRdb reprocessed the 5' RACE reads, with one entry per CDR3 protein and no DNA. The sample is made up of around 470,000 distinct CDR3 sequences, and the top ten hold 1.4% of it. The TCR comes from a woman between 45 and 60 years old in good health. The V and J genes are TRBV24-1 and TRBJ1-1; TCRdb picks TRBD1, but there is no DNA to check that call. The source material was blood T cells: a sorted CD56 or NKG2C T cell subset, CD4+ or CD8+ T cells, or bulk PBMC T cells (not recorded which). This chain's CDR3 is CATRGRGWTGRTEAFF.